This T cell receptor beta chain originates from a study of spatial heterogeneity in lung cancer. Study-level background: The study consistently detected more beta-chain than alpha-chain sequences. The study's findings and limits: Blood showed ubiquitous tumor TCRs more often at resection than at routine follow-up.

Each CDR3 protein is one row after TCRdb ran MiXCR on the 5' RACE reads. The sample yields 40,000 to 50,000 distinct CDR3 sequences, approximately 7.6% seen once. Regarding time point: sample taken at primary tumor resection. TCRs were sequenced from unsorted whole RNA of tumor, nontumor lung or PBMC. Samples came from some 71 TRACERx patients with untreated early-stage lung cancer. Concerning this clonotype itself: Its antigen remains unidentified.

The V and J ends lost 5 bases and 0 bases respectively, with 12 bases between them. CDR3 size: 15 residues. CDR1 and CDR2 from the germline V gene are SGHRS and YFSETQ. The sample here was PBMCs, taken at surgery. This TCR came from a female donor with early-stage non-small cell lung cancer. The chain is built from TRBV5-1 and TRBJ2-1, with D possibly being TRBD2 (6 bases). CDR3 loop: CASRGGISSYNEQFF. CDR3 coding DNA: TGCGCCAGCAGGGGGGGAATTAGCTCCTACAATGAGCAGTTCTTC. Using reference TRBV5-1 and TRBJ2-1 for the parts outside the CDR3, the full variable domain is KAGVTQTPRYLIKTRGQQVTLSCSPISGHRSVSWYQQTPGQGLQFLFEYFSETQRNKGNFPGRFSGRQFSNSRSEMNVSTLELGDSALYLCASRGGISSYNEQFFGPGTRLTVL.